What follows are 29 T cell receptor beta chains derived from one specimen sequenced in a study of T-cell reconstitution after alpha-beta-depleted transplantation in children. During its preparation, the TCRbeta library received unique molecular identifiers. TCRdb passed the PCR reads through MiXCR, listing each CDR3 protein once. Among over 80,000 distinct CDR3 sequences listed, less than 25% were seen once. The sequences come from PBMCs, collected before TCRalphabeta/CD19-depleted stem cell transplant. Source of these receptors: a boy younger than 10 with acute lymphoblastic leukemia, due to receive a stem cell transplant.

This chain uses TRBV12-3 or TRBV12-4 with TRBJ2-7; perhaps TRBD2 as D (6 bases). Deletions cut 5 bases from V and 3 bases from J, with 11 bases between. The CDR3 extends over 13 amino acids. CDR3 protein: CASSLVEGYEQYF. The CDR3 DNA reads TGTGCCAGCAGTCTAGTGGAGGGCTACGAGCAGTACTTC.

Notes on this clonotype: This may arise from a read error, as a much more abundant clone is one base away. CDR3 amino acids: CSAVPLARVSNELFF. The CDR3 DNA sequence: TGCAGTGCCGTACCCCTAGCAAGGGTTAGCAATGAGCTGTTCTTC. The chain is built from TRBV20-1 and TRBJ2-1; tentative D call: TRBD2 (5 bases). The CDR3 contains 15 residues. From germline, CDR1 is DFQATT and CDR2 SNEGSKA (reference sequence).

The chain uses TRBV7-9 and TRBJ2-1; TRBD2 aligns across 8 bases. Germline lookup yields CDR1 SEHNR and CDR2 FQNEAQ (reference sequence). The CDR3 contains 13 residues. J gave up 9 bases and V 7 bases, and 8 bases lay outside the gene matches. CDR3 sequence: CASNLAGGTEQFF. In DNA form, the CDR3 reads TGTGCCAGCAACTTGGCGGGGGGCACTGAGCAGTTCTTC.

The rearrangement links TRBV4-2 to TRBJ2-5; TRBD1 aligns across 9 bases. With 1 base clipped from V and 5 bases from J, the junction kept 8 bases outside the gene matches. Per the germline V gene, CDR1 is LGHNA and CDR2 is YNFKEQ. This CDR3 is built from 16 residues. CDR3 amino acids: CASSQVSTGGLETQYF. In DNA, the CDR3 is TGTGCCAGCAGCCAAGTATCTACAGGGGGCTTGGAGACCCAGTACTTC.

At least ten counts were recorded for this clonotype. The rearrangement joins TRBV4-3 to TRBJ2-5, with D unclear. Trimming cost V 1 base and J 1 base, with 7 bases left between them. There are 14 residues in the CDR3. The germline V gene has CDR1 LGHNA and CDR2 YSLEER. As DNA, the CDR3 is TGCGCCAGCAGCCAAGTCCCAGGCCAAGAGACCCAGTACTTC. Amino acids: CASSQVPGQETQYF.

The genes are TRBV20-1 and TRBJ2-1; maybe TRBD2 (6 bases). This CDR3 spans 16 amino acids. The V gene's germline CDR1 is DFQATT and CDR2 SNEGSKA (reference sequence). The CDR3 nucleotides are TGCAGCCCGAGGGAGCGGAGGGCCACGCCCGACAATGAGCAGTTCTTC. Its translation: CSPRERRATPDNEQFF.

This clonotype was counted a few times. The rearrangement links TRBV9 to TRBJ2-1; D gene unclear. The CDR3 runs 13 residues. The V gene's germline CDR1 is SGDLS and CDR2 YYNGEE. Trimming removed 3 bases at V and 8 bases at J, with 12 bases between. The DNA of the CDR3 is TGTGCCAGCAGCGAGGACCCATCGGATGAGCAGTTCTTC. It specifies CASSEDPSDEQFF.

This clonotype was counted a few times. V and J are TRBV28 and TRBJ1-1; D is undetermined. CDR3 length equals 12 residues. V lost 5 bases to trimming and J lost 6 bases, with 10 bases between them. CDR1 and CDR2 (germline): MDHEN, SYDVKM. DNA of the CDR3: TGTGCCAGCAGTCCGCAGACACCTGAAGCTTTCTTT. It codes for CASSPQTPEAFF.

The V gene is TRBV11-2, the J gene TRBJ1-2; D perhaps matches TRBD1 (6 bases). Germline V gene data show CDR1 as SGHAT and CDR2 as FQNNGV. The ends were cut back, 8 bases at V and 3 bases at J, with 13 bases in the middle. The CDR3 runs 13 residues. In DNA form, the CDR3 reads TGTGCCAGCGGCAGGGGATCCTACTATGGCTACACCTTC. Translated: CASGRGSYYGYTF.

This rearrangement joins TRBV6-5 to TRBJ1-1; D may be TRBD1 (6 bases). Trimming stripped 8 bases from V and 9 bases from J, with 13 bases between. This CDR3 comprises 11 residues. Germline CDR1 and CDR2: MNHEY and SVGAGI. The chain's CDR3 is CASDFGGKAFF. In DNA, the CDR3 is TGTGCCAGCGACTTTGGGGGCAAAGCTTTCTTT.

This chain links TRBV6-1 with TRBJ2-1, with 8 bases matching TRBD1. The CDR3 is made up of 13 amino acids. Germline CDR1 is MNHNS and CDR2 is SASEGT. V lost 5 bases to trimming and J lost 7 bases; unmatched junction nucleotides: 4. The CDR3 is CASSSNRGNEQFF. In nucleotides, the CDR3 is TGTGCCAGCAGTAGTAACAGGGGGAATGAGCAGTTCTTC.

The chain has TRBV20-1 and TRBJ2-7, with 10 positions matching TRBD1. V dropped 4 bases and J dropped 4; count of bases not matched to a gene: 7. This CDR3 comprises 14 residues. Germline CDR1 DFQATT, CDR2 SNEGSKA (reference sequence). The CDR3 is CSAISGTGVYEQYF. The CDR3 DNA reads as TGCAGTGCTATTTCGGGGACAGGGGTTTACGAGCAGTACTTC.

The V and J genes are TRBV10-3 and TRBJ1-2; D call uncertain. Germline assignment: CDR1 ENHRY and CDR2 SYGVKD. Trimming shortened V by 2 bases and J by 5 bases, and 12 bases separated the two germline ends. This CDR3 spans 14 amino acids. Here the CDR3 reads CAISEGQDRYGYTF. The CDR3 DNA sequence: TGTGCCATCAGTGAGGGGCAGGACCGATATGGCTACACCTTC.

V usage is TRBV7-6 and J usage is TRBJ2-7; D is possibly TRBD2 (6 bases). CDR1 is SGHVS and CDR2 is FNYEAQ in the germline V gene. The CDR3 length is 13 residues. Deletions cut 5 bases from V and 2 bases from J, with 10 bases between. In nucleotides, the CDR3 is TGTGCCAGCAGCCGGGAGCCGGCCTACGAGCAGTACTTC. It codes for CASSREPAYEQYF.

This clonotype was seen only a few times. J is TRBJ1-1 and V is TRBV7-3; D gene unclear. The CDR3 totals 13 residues. V was cut by 3 bases and J by 5 bases, with 10 bases left in between. The V gene's germline CDR1 is SGHTA and CDR2 FQGTGA. CDR3 sequence: CASSFGRLTEAFF. CDR3 in DNA: TGTGCCAGCAGCTTCGGCAGATTGACTGAAGCTTTCTTT. Full variable domain (remainder filled in from reference TRBV7-3 and TRBJ1-1): GAGVSQTPSNKVTEKGKYVELRCDPISGHTALYWYRQSLGQGPEFLIYFQGTGAADDSGLPNDRFFAVRPEGSVSTLKIQRTERGDSAVYLCASSFGRLTEAFFGQGTRLTVV.

This clonotype was recorded only once. The chain recombines TRBV12-3 or TRBV12-4 with TRBJ2-5; TRBD2 matches at 11 bases. V shed 6 bases and J 3 bases; nucleotides not matched to a gene: 9. CDR3 size: 16 residues. The DNA of the CDR3 is TGTGCCAGCAGCCTAGGGGGGGGACTAGCGGAAGAGACCCAGTACTTC. This translates into CASSLGGGLAEETQYF.

This clonotype was seen a handful of times. The genes are TRBV9 and TRBJ2-1, with D perhaps matching TRBD2 (6 bases). The CDR3 consists of 15 residues. The V gene's germline CDR1 is SGDLS and CDR2 YYNGEE. Trimming removed 7 bases at V and 8 bases at J, with 22 bases between. The CDR3 sequence is CASARGGGAGHEQFF. In DNA, the CDR3 is TGTGCCAGCGCCCGTGGCGGAGGGGCCGGGCATGAGCAGTTCTTC.

The J gene is TRBJ2-2, the V gene TRBV15; D possibly corresponds to TRBD2 (5 bases). Trimming cost V 5 bases and J 6 bases, with 10 bases left between them. Germline values: CDR1 LNHNV, CDR2 YYDKDF (reference sequence). The CDR3 is made up of 13 amino acids. Here the CDR3 reads CATSGGRAGELFF. The CDR3 DNA reads TGTGCCACCAGCGGAGGAAGGGCCGGGGAGCTGTTTTTT. The entire variable domain, with the rest obtained from reference TRBV15 and TRBJ2-2, is as follows: DAMVIQNPRYQVTQFGKPVTLSCSQTLNHNVMYWYQQKSSQAPKLLFHYYDKDFNNEADTPDNFQSRRPNTSFCFLDIRSPGLGDTAMYLCATSGGRAGELFFGEGSRLTVL.

The genes are TRBV12-3 or TRBV12-4 and TRBJ2-7, with D uncertain. Trimming cost V 1 base and J 3 bases, with 10 bases left between them. The CDR3 is 14 amino acids. This CDR3 is CASSLDGLDYEQYF. Written as DNA, the CDR3 is TGTGCCAGCAGTTTAGATGGGTTGGACTACGAGCAGTACTTC.

This clonotype was found a few times. This chain joins TRBV10-3 and TRBJ2-7, with 10 bases aligning to TRBD1. In germline, CDR1 is ENHRY, CDR2 SYGVKD. After removal of 4 bases from V and 3 bases from J, the junction contained 3 bases not matched to a gene. The CDR3 loop spans 14 amino acids. CDR3 amino acids: CAISVGQGGYEQYF. The CDR3, as DNA: TGTGCCATCAGTGTCGGACAGGGGGGCTACGAGCAGTACTTC.

J is TRBJ1-1 and V is TRBV7-9; tentative D call: TRBD1 (5 bases). Between the trimmed V and J ends, which lost 3 bases and 2 bases, there was a span of 10 bases. Looked up from germline, CDR1 is SEHNR and CDR2 is FQNEAQ (reference sequence). The CDR3 sequence is 14 residues long. CDR3 sequence: CASSFPGLNTEAFF. As DNA, the CDR3 is TGTGCCAGCAGCTTTCCGGGACTCAACACTGAAGCTTTCTTT.

The V call is TRBV20-1, the J call TRBJ2-5; D is perhaps TRBD2 (5 bases). V was clipped by 7 bases and J by 2 bases, with 11 bases between them. The CDR3 is made up of 12 amino acids. CDR1 and CDR2 from the germline V gene are DFQATT and SNEGSKA (reference sequence). CDR3 amino acids: CSGEMGQETQYF. CDR3 DNA sequence: TGCAGTGGGGAGATGGGGCAAGAGACCCAGTACTTC.

The table lists this clonotype with many counts. This chain connects TRBV12-3 or TRBV12-4 to TRBJ2-7, with D possibly being TRBD1 (6 bases). The CDR3 covers 12 residues. With 3 bases removed from V and 3 bases from J, the gap between germline ends came to 6 bases. Written as DNA, the CDR3 is TGTGCCAGCAGTTTGACAGGCTACGAGCAGTACTTC. It yields the protein CASSLTGYEQYF.

This clonotype was found a few times. The chain joins TRBV7-2 to TRBJ2-1; the D gene is possibly TRBD2 (5 bases). Trimming removed 1 base at V and 4 bases at J, with 8 bases between. The CDR3 extends over 14 amino acids. Germline CDR1 and CDR2: SGHTA and FQGNSA. The DNA for the CDR3 is TGTGCCAGCAGCTTAGTTGGCGGGTACAATGAGCAGTTCTTC. Protein sequence: CASSLVGGYNEQFF.

This rearrangement joins TRBV3-1 to TRBJ2-1, with 7 nucleotides matching TRBD1. Unmatched junction bases numbered 9, after V lost 0 bases and J lost 4 bases. The CDR3 loop spans 17 amino acids. CDR1 and CDR2 from the germline V gene are LGHDT and YNNKEL (reference sequence). This CDR3 reads CASSQETGTALYNEQFF. In DNA form, the CDR3 reads TGTGCCAGCAGCCAAGAAACCGGGACAGCTCTATACAATGAGCAGTTCTTC.

The rearrangement links TRBV21-1 to TRBJ2-2; the table assigns TRBD1, which was not confirmed against the DNA. TRBV21-1 is a pseudogene. The CDR3 is made up of 16 amino acids. The CDR3 reads CASSTLLGATAGELFF. DNA of the CDR3: TGTGCCAGCAGCACTTTACTGGGGGCGACGGCCGGGGAGCTGTTTTTT.

The sample holds many counts of this clonotype. The V gene is TRBV5-1, the J gene TRBJ1-2; the match to TRBD1 covers 8 bases. The CDR3 runs to 16 residues. CDR1 and CDR2 (germline): SGHRS, YFSETQ. The J segment lost 4 bases and the V segment lost 3 bases, leaving 11 bases of the junction unmatched. The CDR3 DNA follows: TGCGCCAGCAGCTCCGGACAGGGCCTTGAATCCTATGGCTACACCTTC. Residues: CASSSGQGLESYGYTF.

V and J are TRBV5-1 and TRBJ2-1; a possible D gene is TRBD2 (5 bases). V dropped 5 bases and J dropped 0 bases, with 6 bases sitting between them. The germline V gene has CDR1 SGHRS and CDR2 YFSETQ. The CDR3 runs to 13 residues. In DNA, the CDR3 is TGCGCCAGCAGTGGGAGCTCCTACAATGAGCAGTTCTTC. Protein product: CASSGSSYNEQFF.

This clonotype has at least ten counts. The J gene is TRBJ2-1, the V gene TRBV7-2; 9 bases line up with TRBD2. V was pared by 1 base and J by 10 bases, with 8 bases of the junction left unmatched. The CDR3 length is 15 residues. Per the germline V gene, CDR1 is SGHTA and CDR2 is FQGNSA. The CDR3 DNA is TGTGCCAGCAGCTTAGGTTCGGGACTAGCCCGCGAGCAGTTCTTC. Protein: CASSLGSGLAREQFF.